This T cell receptor (beta chain) emerged from a study of T cell clusters in autoimmune cytopenias. TRB was amplified by touch-down multiplex PCR, primer pools A and B combined. One entry per CDR3 protein, without DNA, is what TCRdb gives after re-calling the multiplex PCR reads. This table lists about 4,100 distinct CDR3 sequences. The CDR3 is made up of 18 amino acids. CDR1 and CDR2 (germline): SGHVS, FNYEAQ. This clonotype is deemed medium-sized by its frequency. TRB was amplified from roughly 250 ng of peripheral blood genomic DNA per sample. The same data also contributed to another study, on T cell repertoires in aging, cancer and after chemotherapy.

V gene TRBV7-6 combines with J gene TRBJ2-3; TCRdb's assignment of TRBD1 cannot be checked, as there is no DNA. This sequence was found in a human donor in good health. Sequencing was performed on peripheral blood. CDR3 loop: CASSVRDRVLASTDTQYF. Full variable domain (outside the CDR3, taken from reference TRBV7-6 and TRBJ2-3): GAGVSQSPRYKVTKRGQDVALRCDPISGHVSLYWYRQALGQGPEFLTYFNYEAQQDKSGLPNDRFSAERPEGSISTLTIQRTEQRDSAMYRCASSVRDRVLASTDTQYFGPGTRLTVL.